Given below is one T cell receptor (beta chain) in context. The antigen it binds to is not known. No much larger clonotype is one base removed from it; base qualities were not supplied. The data stem from a study of spatial heterogeneity in lung cancer (dated by TCRdb to the late 2010s). In terms of the full investigation: Beta-chain transcripts were consistently detected in greater numbers than alpha-chain transcripts, which likely reflected higher beta-chain transcript abundance. At surgery, 200 or so tumor regions, around 68 matched nontumor lung samples and a few dozen PBMC samples were TCR-sequenced for both alpha and beta chains. TCR repertoire features were related to nonsynonymous mutation counts determined by whole-exome sequencing of tumor tissue. The study quantitatively compared TCR alpha and beta repertoires across multiple tumor regions, matched nontumor lung and blood in non-small cell lung cancer. In the raw uncorrected reads, each unique combination of TCR and UMI appeared on average more than ten times.

At the junction V is shortened by 5 bases and J by 1 base, with 12 bases in between. The CDR3 sequence holds 14 residues, the cysteine and phenylalanine included. The kept DNA is CDR3 alone, 42 bases in frame from the first base. CDR1 and CDR2, looked up from the germline V gene, are SGHRS and YFSETQ. Preparation of the library involved 5' RACE. The instrument given in TCRdb is NextSeq 500. In the TCR library protocol, a unique molecular identifier was attached to each TCR cDNA molecule so that PCR and sequencing errors could be corrected. Under the source paper's analysis protocol: TCR identification, UMI-based error correction and CDR3 extraction were all carried out with Decombinator tools. Expanded TCRs were defined as those above a frequency of 2 per 1,000, corresponding to the top 1% of the tumor frequency distribution. Renyi diversity was computed with the R vegan package after each repertoire had been subsampled 100 times to 5,000 TCRs. CDR3 similarity networks were constructed using string-kernel similarity of amino acid triplets, with links drawn between CDR3s whose pairwise similarity was above 0.82. TCRdb reprocessed the public reads (quality trimming at Q25 with fastp, clone calling with MiXCR) and kept in-frame beta chains. Rows matching on CDR3 protein sequence are summarized as one entry with the most common DNA and genes. For this entry, the V and J calls and clone size follow TCRdb and not the study's own pipeline. Recorded for this sample are more than 45,000 distinct CDR3 sequences; approximately 5.7% of them occurred a single time. In total, the top ten clones hold 8.5% to 14% of the sample.

Beyond this particular receptor, the publication reports: Ubiquitous expanded tumor TCRs showed up in blood more often at tumor resection than at routine follow-up. Confirming at a functional level the hypothesis that regional TCRs recognize regional mutations was considered to require additional single-cell paired TCR alpha and beta sequencing.

The time point label corresponds to: sample taken at primary tumor resection. Whole RNA extracted from tumor and nontumor lung tissue, or from cryopreserved PBMC samples, was used for TCR sequencing without cell sorting. Samples were obtained from approximately 76 patients with early-stage, untreated non-small cell lung cancer from the lung TRACERx cohort. A patient was chosen for TCR sequencing only when enough RNA was available from at least two tumor regions. The receptor's source is a male donor with early-stage non-small cell lung cancer. The chain employs TRBV5-1 and TRBJ2-5; D gene: possibly TRBD1, on 6 matching bases. Sequencing used PBMCs, obtained at surgery. CDR3 loop: CASRLTGSQETQYF. The sequence in DNA is TGCGCCAGCAGGTTGACAGGATCCCAAGAGACCCAGTACTTC.